The entry below describes one TCR beta chain. The data were taken from a study of blood T cell repertoires in COVID-19. Looking at the study overall: Sources were T cells, B-cell-depleted T cells, or PBMCs; the material itself was cDNA or gDNA.

In the original workflow: Researchers report that nucleated cell counts were estimated from reference gene primer amplification. TCRdb keeps only in-frame clones here, not all; method: immunoSEQ multiplex PCR. V and J calls and clone size are as listed in that table; D and trimming were resolved from the DNA. The table shows 160,000 or so clones, with 85% to 90% occurring only once. The CDR3 is made up of 17 amino acids. Germline loops: CDR1 SGHDT, CDR2 YYEEEE. Trimming removed 5 bases at V and 4 bases at J, with 22 bases between. The chain carries TRBV5-6 and TRBJ1-5; D is perhaps TRBD1 (5 bases). The source material was peripheral blood. The clonotype originates from a woman between 35 and 50 years old with acute or convalescent COVID-19. CDR3 nucleotides: TGTGCCAGCAGTCCGAGGGAGGGGAGGGCATTAAATCAGCCCCAGCATTTT. Its translation: CASSPREGRALNQPQHF.